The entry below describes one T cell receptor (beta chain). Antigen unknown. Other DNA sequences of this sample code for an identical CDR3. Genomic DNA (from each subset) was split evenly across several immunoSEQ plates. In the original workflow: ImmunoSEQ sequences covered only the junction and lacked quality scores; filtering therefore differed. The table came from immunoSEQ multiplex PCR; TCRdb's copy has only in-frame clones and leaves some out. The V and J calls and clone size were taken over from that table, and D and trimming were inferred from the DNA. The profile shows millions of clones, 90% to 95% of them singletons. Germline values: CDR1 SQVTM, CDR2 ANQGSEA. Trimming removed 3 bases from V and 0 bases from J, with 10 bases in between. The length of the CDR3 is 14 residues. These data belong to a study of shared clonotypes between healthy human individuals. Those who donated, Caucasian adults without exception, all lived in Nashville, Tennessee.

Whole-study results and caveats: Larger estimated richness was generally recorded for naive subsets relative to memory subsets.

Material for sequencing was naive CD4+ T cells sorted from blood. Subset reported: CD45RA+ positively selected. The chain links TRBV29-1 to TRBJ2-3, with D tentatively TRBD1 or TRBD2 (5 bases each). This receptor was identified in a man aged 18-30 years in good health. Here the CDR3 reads CSVEGRGSTDTQYF. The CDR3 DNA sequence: TGCAGCGTTGAGGGCCGGGGCAGCACAGATACGCAGTATTTT.